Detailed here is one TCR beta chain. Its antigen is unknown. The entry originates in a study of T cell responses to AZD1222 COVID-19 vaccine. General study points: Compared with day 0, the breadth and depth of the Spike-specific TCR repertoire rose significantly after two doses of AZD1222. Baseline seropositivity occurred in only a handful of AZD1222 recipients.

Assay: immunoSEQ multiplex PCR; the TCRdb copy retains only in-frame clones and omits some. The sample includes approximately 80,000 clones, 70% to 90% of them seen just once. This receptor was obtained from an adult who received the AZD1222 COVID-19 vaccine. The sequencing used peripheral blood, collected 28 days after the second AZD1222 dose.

Written as DNA, the CDR3 is TGTGCCTGGAGCCTAGGGTTCTCCTACGAGCAGTACTTC. This codes for CAWSLGFSYEQYF. This chain uses TRBV30 with TRBJ2-7; D gene ambiguous. The germline gives CDR1 GTSNPN, CDR2 SVGIG (reference sequence). Trimming took 3 bases from V and 0 from J, leaving 9 bases between them. CDR3 length equals 13 residues.